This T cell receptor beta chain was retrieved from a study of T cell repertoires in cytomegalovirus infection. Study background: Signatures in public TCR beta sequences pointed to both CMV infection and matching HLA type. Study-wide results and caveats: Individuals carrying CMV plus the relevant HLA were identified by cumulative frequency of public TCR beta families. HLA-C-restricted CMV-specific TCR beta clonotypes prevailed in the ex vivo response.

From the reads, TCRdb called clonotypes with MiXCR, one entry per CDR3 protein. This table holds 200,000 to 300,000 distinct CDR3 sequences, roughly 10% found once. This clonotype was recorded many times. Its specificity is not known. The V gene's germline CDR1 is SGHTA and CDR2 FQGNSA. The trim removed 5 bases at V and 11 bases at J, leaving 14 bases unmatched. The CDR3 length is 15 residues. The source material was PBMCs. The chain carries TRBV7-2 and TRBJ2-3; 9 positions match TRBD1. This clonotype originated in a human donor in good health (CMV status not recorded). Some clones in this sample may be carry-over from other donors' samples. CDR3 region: CASSAGQGYSRGQYF. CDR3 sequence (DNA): TGTGCCAGCAGCGCGGGACAGGGCTACTCAAGAGGGCAGTATTTT.